The clone carrying this T cell receptor beta chain was seen many times. Its antigen is unidentified. Each CDR3 protein is one row after TCRdb ran MiXCR on the 5' RACE reads. The sample carries 230,000 or so distinct CDR3 sequences, about 8.9% recorded once. The V gene lost 5 bases and the J gene lost 2 bases, with 13 bases spanning the gap. The CDR3 is 14 residues long. The data were taken from a study of identical twins. Findings and caveats of the study: While abundant cord blood beta clonotypes carried fewer insertions, memory repertoires showed no such pattern.

The sample also formed part of further work on yellow fever vaccine responses in identical twins.

V gene TRBV12-3 or TRBV12-4 combines with J gene TRBJ2-7; D is possibly TRBD1 (5 bases). The sequence derives from a woman younger than 35 in good health. Sequenced sample: CD8+ T cells sorted from blood. The CDR3 loop is CASSPFDRPYEQYF. Here the CDR3 DNA reads TGTGCCAGCAGTCCATTTGACAGACCCTACGAGCAGTACTTC.